This TCR beta chain is from a study of blood T cells in healthy people across ages. CDR3 size: 16 residues. Trimming shortened V by 6 bases and J by 2 bases, and 19 bases separated the two germline ends. Germline CDR1 LGHDT, CDR2 YNNKEL (reference sequence). The use of a sample-barcoded 5' primer and a J-beta primer mix characterized a second PCR of about 7 to 12 cycles. MiXCR, applied by TCRdb to the 5' RACE reads, yields one record per CDR3 protein. Seen here are hundreds of thousands of distinct CDR3 sequences, 29% observed once, and the top ten hold approximately 15%. The origin of this receptor is a woman aged 80 or older in good health. The chain joins TRBV3-1 to TRBJ1-1; D is undetermined. The material sequenced was blood. The CDR3 here is CASRRELLAGNTEAFF. Written as DNA, the CDR3 is TGTGCCAGCAGAAGGGAGCTATTGGCAGGCAACACTGAAGCTTTCTTT.